This TCR beta chain came from a study of human T cells and chemical hapten exposure. TCRdb used MiXCR to reprocess the RACE reads, holding one entry per CDR3 protein. The sample has fewer than 300,000 distinct CDR3 sequences, 7.7% seen once. A few counts support this clonotype. What it binds is not known. Time point indicated: pre-sensitization, week 0. Treatment specified: therapeutic diphenylcyclopropenone sensitization with weekly scalp DPC. The CDR3 contains 17 residues. Germline CDR1 and CDR2: MNHEY and SVGEGT. V trimming: 7 bases; J trimming: 3 bases; junction bases outside the gene matches: 11. General study results and limits: With DPC sensitization, TCRs exceeding 1 in 1000 frequency showed no change.

The sequencing used whole blood, collected in connection with sensitization to the hapten diphenylcyclopropenone (DPC). The source of this sequence is a man between 18 and 29 years old with alopecia areata. Some clones in this sample may be carry-over from other donors' samples. The chain links TRBV6-2 or TRBV6-3 to TRBJ2-3; 12 bases are a match to TRBD1. CDR3 bases: TGTGCCAGCATTCGAAACCCGGGACAGGGGGCAACAGATACGCAGTATTTT. The encoded protein is CASIRNPGQGATDTQYF.